The entry below describes one T cell receptor (beta chain). V was cut by 3 bases and J by 2 bases, with 7 bases left in between. The length of the CDR3 is 13 residues. The data were obtained in a study of blood T cell repertoires in COVID-19. Study-wide context: The origin of the acute and convalescent COVID-19 samples was the United States, Italy and Spain.

The repertoire was sequenced with immunoSEQ multiplex PCR; TCRdb's copy has only in-frame clones and lacks some. The sample records 120,000 to 150,000 clones, 80% to 90% being singletons. This chain uses TRBV12-3 or TRBV12-4 with TRBJ1-2; maybe TRBD1 (5 bases). This clonotype was sampled from a human donor in a cohort sampled during active COVID-19. Sequenced sample: peripheral blood. In nucleotides, the CDR3 is TGTGCCAGCAGTTTGAAGGGGAACTATGGCTACACCTTC. This codes for CASSLKGNYGYTF.